Listed below are T cell receptor beta chains from one sample, sequenced in a study of T cell clonotyping in hematopoietic cell transplantation. The assay was immunoSEQ multiplex PCR, and TCRdb's table has in-frame clones only and misses some. The sample lists 6,300 or so clones; about 90% were seen once. Material: peripheral blood mononuclear cells, obtained 180 days after allogeneic stem cell transplant. All receptors derive from a female patient aged 45 to 65 who had an allogeneic stem cell transplant from an unrelated donor, so the T cells may come from the graft donor. Some clones in this sample may be carry-over from other donors' samples. Both conserved end residues are part of each CDR3. The order of the fields is V gene, J gene, clone size, D gene, CDR3 protein, CDR3 DNA. D genes are given only for firm matches. For some rows the clone size is stated as once, few or many, or as a class when expanded; others skip it.

v_call: TRBV5-6; j_call: TRBJ2-7; clone_size: NA; d_call: NA; cdr3_aa: CASSQWGEQYF; cdr3_nt: TGTGCCAGCAGCCAATGGGGCGAGCAGTACTTC
v_call: TRBV4-2; j_call: TRBJ2-7; clone_size: NA; d_call: NA; cdr3_aa: CASSPRYSYEQYF; cdr3_nt: TGTGCCAGCAGCCCGAGATACTCCTACGAGCAGTACTTC
v_call: TRBV4-1; j_call: TRBJ1-5; clone_size: once; d_call: NA; cdr3_aa: CASSQGRDQNQPQHF; cdr3_nt: TGCGCCAGCAGCCAAGGCAGGGACCAAAATCAGCCCCAGCATTTT
v_call: TRBV5-5; j_call: TRBJ2-1; clone_size: NA; d_call: NA; cdr3_aa: CASSLRGGGLNEQFF; cdr3_nt: TGTGCCAGCAGCTTGAGAGGGGGGGGCTTGAATGAGCAGTTCTTC
v_call: TRBV5-1; j_call: TRBJ1-1; clone_size: few; d_call: NA; cdr3_aa: CASSLGRQTEAFF; cdr3_nt: TGCGCCAGCAGCTTGGGACGACAGACTGAAGCTTTCTTT
v_call: TRBV18; j_call: TRBJ1-6; clone_size: NA; d_call: NA; cdr3_aa: CASSPSRGLDSPLHF; cdr3_nt: TGTGCCAGCTCACCATCTCGGGGGCTTGACTCACCCCTCCACTTT
v_call: TRBV21-1; j_call: TRBJ2-5; clone_size: NA; d_call: NA; cdr3_aa: CASSKRKEPEETQYF; cdr3_nt: TGTGCCAGCAGCAAACGCAAGGAACCGGAGGAGACCCAGTACTTC
v_call: TRBV27; j_call: TRBJ2-2; clone_size: NA; d_call: NA; cdr3_aa: CASSLNRPGTGELFF; cdr3_nt: TGTGCCAGCAGTTTGAACAGGCCGGGCACCGGGGAGCTGTTTTTT
v_call: TRBV11-3; j_call: TRBJ1-5; clone_size: NA; d_call: NA; cdr3_aa: CASSYKKGRRGNQPQHF; cdr3_nt: TGTGCCAGCAGCTATAAAAAGGGGAGAAGAGGCAATCAGCCCCAGCATTTT
v_call: TRBV6-1; j_call: TRBJ1-3; clone_size: once; d_call: NA; cdr3_aa: CASVRGPSGNTIYF; cdr3_nt: TGTGCCAGCGTACGGGGCCCCTCTGGAAACACCATATATTTT
v_call: TRBV25-1; j_call: TRBJ1-4; clone_size: NA; d_call: NA; cdr3_aa: CASSEPGGSEEKLFF; cdr3_nt: TGTGCCAGCAGTGAACCCGGAGGGAGTGAGGAAAAACTGTTTTTT
v_call: TRBV19; j_call: TRBJ2-7; clone_size: NA; d_call: NA; cdr3_aa: CASSIGTGTEQYF; cdr3_nt: TGTGCCAGTAGTATAGGAACAGGGACCGAGCAGTACTTC
v_call: TRBV5-1; j_call: TRBJ1-1; clone_size: NA; d_call: TRBD1; cdr3_aa: CASSLSGQERTEAFF; cdr3_nt: TGCGCCAGCAGCTTGTCTGGACAGGAAAGAACTGAAGCTTTCTTT
v_call: TRBV6-6; j_call: TRBJ1-2; clone_size: NA; d_call: NA; cdr3_aa: CASLPTDGPYGYTF; cdr3_nt: TGTGCCAGCCTACCGACGGACGGCCCCTATGGCTACACCTTC
v_call: TRBV5-5; j_call: TRBJ2-1; clone_size: few; d_call: TRBD1; cdr3_aa: CASSLAGGLNEQFF; cdr3_nt: TGTGCCAGCAGCTTGGCAGGGGGCCTCAATGAGCAGTTCTTC
v_call: TRBV2; j_call: TRBJ2-7; clone_size: NA; d_call: NA; cdr3_aa: CASSEFRAMTYEQYF; cdr3_nt: TGTGCCAGCAGTGAATTCAGGGCAATGACCTACGAGCAGTACTTC
v_call: TRBV28; j_call: TRBJ2-3; clone_size: NA; d_call: TRBD2; cdr3_aa: CASSLSRRGGRVTDTQYF; cdr3_nt: TGTGCCAGCAGTTTAAGCAGGCGGGGGGGCAGGGTAACAGATACGCAGTATTTT
v_call: TRBV30; j_call: TRBJ2-5; clone_size: NA; d_call: NA; cdr3_aa: CAWATGLEETQYF; cdr3_nt: TGTGCCTGGGCCACTGGACTGGAAGAGACCCAGTACTTC
v_call: TRBV11-2; j_call: TRBJ2-2; clone_size: NA; d_call: NA; cdr3_aa: CASSLTMGGTGELFF; cdr3_nt: TGTGCCAGCAGCTTGACCATGGGGGGCACCGGGGAGCTGTTTTTT
v_call: TRBV9; j_call: TRBJ2-2; clone_size: NA; d_call: TRBD2; cdr3_aa: CASSVAGVTGELFF; cdr3_nt: TGTGCCAGCAGCGTGGCGGGGGTGACCGGGGAGCTGTTTTTT
v_call: TRBV30; j_call: TRBJ2-7; clone_size: NA; d_call: NA; cdr3_aa: CAWMGGTYEQYF; cdr3_nt: TGTGCCTGGATGGGGGGTACCTACGAGCAGTACTTC
v_call: TRBV7-3; j_call: TRBJ2-3; clone_size: NA; d_call: TRBD2; cdr3_aa: CASSLGGSGGALTQYF; cdr3_nt: TGTGCCAGCAGCTTGGGCGGTAGCGGGGGGGCCCTTACGCAGTATTTT
v_call: TRBV30; j_call: TRBJ2-7; clone_size: NA; d_call: TRBD1; cdr3_aa: CAWRGVGQGLGYYEQYF; cdr3_nt: TGTGCCTGGAGGGGCGTGGGACAGGGGTTGGGGTATTACGAGCAGTACTTC
v_call: TRBV4-1; j_call: TRBJ2-7; clone_size: NA; d_call: TRBD2; cdr3_aa: CASSQGRTSMEYF; cdr3_nt: TGCGCCAGCAGCCAAGGGAGGACTAGTATGGAGTACTTC
v_call: TRBV29-1; j_call: TRBJ1-5; clone_size: NA; d_call: NA; cdr3_aa: CSVTDSPNQPQHF; cdr3_nt: TGCAGCGTTACGGACAGTCCCAATCAGCCCCAGCATTTT
v_call: TRBV7-3; j_call: TRBJ2-3; clone_size: NA; d_call: NA; cdr3_aa: CASSLRGIIDTQYF; cdr3_nt: TGTGCCAGCAGCTTAAGGGGCATCATAGATACGCAGTATTTT
v_call: TRBV7-9; j_call: TRBJ1-5; clone_size: NA; d_call: TRBD1; cdr3_aa: CASSFTGTGDIEPQHF; cdr3_nt: TGTGCCAGCAGCTTCACCGGGACAGGGGATATCGAGCCCCAGCATTTT
v_call: TRBV5-1; j_call: TRBJ2-1; clone_size: NA; d_call: NA; cdr3_aa: CASSPGTESYNEQFF; cdr3_nt: TGCGCCAGCAGTCCGGGGACGGAATCCTACAATGAGCAGTTCTTC
v_call: TRBV6-5; j_call: TRBJ1-5; clone_size: NA; d_call: NA; cdr3_aa: CASSYSVGREPQHF; cdr3_nt: TGTGCCAGCAGTTACTCCGTGGGCAGGGAGCCCCAGCATTTT
v_call: TRBV4-1; j_call: TRBJ2-2; clone_size: once; d_call: NA; cdr3_aa: CASSQWQGPTGELFF; cdr3_nt: TGCGCCAGCAGCCAGTGGCAGGGTCCCACCGGGGAGCTGTTTTTT
v_call: TRBV30; j_call: TRBJ1-1; clone_size: NA; d_call: TRBD1; cdr3_aa: CAWKTGQPGMNTEAFF; cdr3_nt: TGTGCCTGGAAGACAGGGCAACCTGGTATGAACACTGAAGCTTTCTTT
v_call: TRBV5-1; j_call: TRBJ2-1; clone_size: NA; d_call: NA; cdr3_aa: CASSLGLAGSSYNEQFF; cdr3_nt: TGCGCCAGCAGCTTGGGACTTGCGGGGAGCTCCTACAATGAGCAGTTCTTC
v_call: TRBV5-1; j_call: TRBJ2-2; clone_size: NA; d_call: NA; cdr3_aa: CASSLNSAGNTGELFF; cdr3_nt: TGCGCCAGCAGCTTGAATTCAGCGGGGAACACCGGGGAGCTGTTTTTT
v_call: TRBV5-4; j_call: TRBJ2-3; clone_size: NA; d_call: NA; cdr3_aa: CASSARQATDTQYF; cdr3_nt: TGTGCCAGCAGCGCGAGACAGGCCACAGATACGCAGTATTTT
v_call: TRBV27; j_call: TRBJ1-6; clone_size: NA; d_call: NA; cdr3_aa: CASRDSRSYNSPLHF; cdr3_nt: TGTGCCAGCAGGGACTCCCGTTCTTATAATTCACCCCTCCACTTT
v_call: TRBV5-4; j_call: TRBJ2-3; clone_size: NA; d_call: NA; cdr3_aa: CASSLDPTDTQYF; cdr3_nt: TGTGCCAGCAGCCTAGACCCCACAGATACGCAGTATTTT